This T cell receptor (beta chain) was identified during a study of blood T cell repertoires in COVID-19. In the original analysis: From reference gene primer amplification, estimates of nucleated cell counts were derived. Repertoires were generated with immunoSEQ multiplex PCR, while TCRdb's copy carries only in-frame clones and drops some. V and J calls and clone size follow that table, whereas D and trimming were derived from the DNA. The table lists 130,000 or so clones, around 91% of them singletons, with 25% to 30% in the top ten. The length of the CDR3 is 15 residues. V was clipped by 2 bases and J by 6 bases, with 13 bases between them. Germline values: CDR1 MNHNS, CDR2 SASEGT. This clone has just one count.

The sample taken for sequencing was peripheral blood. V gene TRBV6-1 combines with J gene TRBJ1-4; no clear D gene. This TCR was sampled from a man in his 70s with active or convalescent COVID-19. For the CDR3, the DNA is TGTGCCAGCAGTGAACGACGGGGTCGAGATGAAAAACTGTTTTTT. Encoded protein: CASSERRGRDEKLFF.